The entry that follows covers one T cell receptor (beta chain) sequence. Its specificity is unknown. TCRdb re-called the 5' RACE reads with MiXCR, one entry per CDR3 protein. This sample has about 550,000 distinct CDR3 sequences; over 15% occur once, and the top ten carry more than 13%. The data were taken from a study of T cells after yellow fever vaccination. On the study more broadly: Each low-cell-number fraction was prepared by means of SMART-Seq v4 Ultra Low Input.

Study-wide points: Just a small share of clonotypes turned up in the CD4 compartment as well as the CD8 compartment.

Looked up from germline, CDR1 is SGDLS and CDR2 is YYNGEE. J was trimmed by 4 bases and V by 3 bases; bases with no gene match: 8. The CDR3 spans 16 residues. The receptor was isolated from a man aged 25 to 40 who received the YFV17D yellow fever vaccine. The chain has TRBV9 and TRBJ2-2, with TRBD1 matching over 8 bases. The input for sequencing was PBMCs, taken 15 days after the yellow fever booster vaccination. CDR3 region: CASSAFDRGGTGELFF. CDR3 DNA sequence: TGTGCCAGCAGCGCGTTCGACAGGGGTGGCACCGGGGAGCTGTTTTTT.